Below are 16 T cell receptor beta chains sequenced from a single sample in a study of neurological immune-mediated disorders. TCRdb reprocessed the 5' RACE reads via MiXCR and lists one record per CDR3 protein. The sample lists roughly 42,000 distinct CDR3 sequences, roughly 12% occurring once. Time point described: longitudinal time-point 3. The source material was PBMCs. Receptors were obtained from a man aged 25 to 40 in good health.

This chain joins TRBV30 and TRBJ1-2; D is unresolved. Germline CDR1 GTSNPN, CDR2 SVGIG (reference sequence). The CDR3 runs to 13 residues. The germline V and J ends were trimmed by 0 bases and 2 bases, with 7 bases remaining between them. DNA of the CDR3: TGTGCCTGGAGTGTACAACGGAACTATGGCTACACCTTC. Translated, it gives CAWSVQRNYGYTF.

This clonotype was found many times. The chain carries TRBV7-2 and TRBJ2-1; 7 bases agree with TRBD1. J was trimmed by 9 bases and V by 1 base; bases with no gene match: 3. The CDR3 spans 13 residues. CDR1 is SGHTA, CDR2 FQGNSA, per germline. DNA of the CDR3: TGTGCCAGCAGCTTAGGACAGGGCGGTGAGCAGTTCTTC. It translates to CASSLGQGGEQFF. The full variable domain, with the rest looked up from reference TRBV7-2 and TRBJ2-1, is GAGVSQSPSNKVTEKGKDVELRCDPISGHTALYWYRQSLGQGLEFLIYFQGNSAPDKSGLPSDRFSAERTGGSVSTLTIQRTQQEDSAVYLCASSLGQGGEQFFGPGTRLTVL.

This clonotype was seen repeatedly, ten times or more. The rearrangement uses TRBV6-5 and TRBJ2-7, with D tentatively TRBD1 (5 bases). The germline gives CDR1 MNHEY, CDR2 SVGAGI. The V gene lost 0 bases and the J gene lost 4 bases, with 19 bases spanning the gap. The CDR3 covers 17 residues. This chain's CDR3 is CASSYSHRQSPTYEQYF. DNA for the CDR3: TGTGCCAGCAGTTACTCCCATCGACAGAGTCCCACTTACGAGCAGTACTTC.

At least ten counts were recorded for this clonotype. This chain links TRBV5-1 with TRBJ2-7; TRBD2 is a possible D gene (5 bases). Germline loops: CDR1 SGHRS, CDR2 YFSETQ. Between the trimmed V and J ends, which lost 5 bases and 3 bases, there was a span of 18 bases. CDR3 length equals 15 residues. The CDR3 DNA sequence: TGCGCCAGCAGGCTCCCGGGGAGTCCCCTCTACGAGCAGTACTTC. Translated, it gives CASRLPGSPLYEQYF. Together with reference TRBV5-1 and TRBJ2-7, the CDR3 gives the full variable domain: KAGVTQTPRYLIKTRGQQVTLSCSPISGHRSVSWYQQTPGQGLQFLFEYFSETQRNKGNFPGRFSGRQFSNSRSEMNVSTLELGDSALYLCASRLPGSPLYEQYFGPGTRLTVT.

This clonotype has a count of ten or more. The V and J genes are TRBV4-2 and TRBJ2-3; perhaps TRBD2 as D (6 bases). Germline CDR1 is LGHNA and CDR2 is YNFKEQ. V was shortened by 0 bases and J by 1 base, with 11 bases between the two germline ends. The CDR3 is 16 amino acids. CDR3 sequence (DNA): TGTGCCAGCAGCCAAGATCGGGCTAGCGGCACAGATACGCAGTATTTT. Its translation is CASSQDRASGTDTQYF.

The table lists this clonotype with many counts. The chain uses TRBV28 and TRBJ2-2; D may be TRBD1 or TRBD2 (5 bases each). V lost 7 bases and J 2 bases, leaving 14 bases between the germline ends. Germline-derived CDR1 and CDR2 are MDHEN and SYDVKM. The CDR3 covers 15 residues. DNA of the CDR3: TGTGCCAGCACCACACAGGAGGCAAACACCGGGGAGCTGTTTTTT. Translating gives CASTTQEANTGELFF.

This chain links TRBV11-2 with TRBJ2-7; D unclear. Germline V gives CDR1 SGHAT, CDR2 FQNNGV. There are 12 residues in the CDR3. Trimming took 8 bases from V and 0 from J, leaving 8 bases between them. The CDR3 protein is CASLTNSYEQYF. DNA for the CDR3: TGTGCCAGCCTTACAAACTCCTACGAGCAGTACTTC.

This chain joins TRBV29-1 and TRBJ2-5, with TRBD1 as a possible D gene (6 bases). Trimming removed 7 bases at V and 5 bases at J, with 17 bases between. CDR3 length: 13 amino acids. In germline, CDR1 is SQVTM, CDR2 ANQGSEA. The CDR3 DNA reads TGCAGCGCCGGGACAAAACAGACGGAGACCCAGTACTTC. Protein sequence: CSAGTKQTETQYF.

This clonotype showed up many times. The V gene is TRBV5-1, the J gene TRBJ2-1; TRBD2 aligns across 14 bases. The CDR3 loop spans 16 amino acids. Germline loops: CDR1 SGHRS, CDR2 YFSETQ. V shed 4 bases and J 8 bases; nucleotides not matched to a gene: 8. In DNA, the CDR3 is TGCGCCAGCAGCCCAGCGACTAGCGGGAGGGCCGATGAGCAGTTCTTC. Encoded protein: CASSPATSGRADEQFF.

The table lists this clonotype with many counts. This rearrangement joins TRBV7-9 to TRBJ1-6; D may be TRBD1 (5 bases). This CDR3 contains 14 residues. V was shortened by 4 bases and J by 7 bases, with 11 bases between the two germline ends. CDR1 and CDR2 (germline): SEHNR, FQNEAQ (reference sequence). The CDR3, as DNA: TGTGCCAGCAGCTCGACAGCGCTCAATTCACCCCTCCACTTT. Translation gives CASSSTALNSPLHF. The full variable domain, its missing parts supplied by reference TRBV7-9 and TRBJ1-6, is DTGVSQNPRHKITKRGQNVTFRCDPISEHNRLYWYRQTLGQGPEFLTYFQNEAQLEKSRLLSDRFSAERPKGSFSTLEIQRTEQGDSAMYLCASSSTALNSPLHFGNGTRLTVT.

This clonotype has just a few counts. The gene calls are TRBV5-1 and TRBJ2-5; D is unresolved. In germline, CDR1 is SGHRS, CDR2 YFSETQ. This CDR3 is 13 amino acids long. V lost 5 bases to trimming and J lost 2 bases, with 10 bases between them. This CDR3 is CASRSARQETQYF. Written as DNA, the CDR3 is TGCGCCAGCAGGAGCGCTAGGCAAGAGACCCAGTACTTC.

This clonotype was recorded at least ten times. The chain couples TRBV5-1 to TRBJ1-2; 7 bases map to TRBD1. The CDR3 has 15 amino acids. CDR1 and CDR2 (germline): SGHRS, YFSETQ. After removal of 2 bases from V and 2 bases from J, the junction contained 6 bases not matched to a gene. CDR3 DNA: TGCGCCAGCAGCTTAACAGGGGTTGGAAACTATGGCTACACCTTC. Protein: CASSLTGVGNYGYTF.

A word on this clonotype: An end of the junction does not agree with germline; a read error may underlie this. The chain links TRBV6-4 to TRBJ2-2; perhaps D is TRBD1 or TRBD2 (6 bases each). Germline lookup yields CDR1 MRHNA and CDR2 SNTAGT. The CDR3 loop spans 15 amino acids. CDR3 sequence (DNA): TGTGCCAGCAGTGCCAGAGGGGGGAACACAGGGGAGCTGTTTTTT. This encodes CASSARGGNTGELFF.

This clonotype came up once. The CDR3 here is CASYPQEANEQFF. The DNA for the CDR3 is TGCGCCAGTTACCCCCAGGAGGCCAATGAGCAGTTCTTC. The chain is built from TRBV5-1 and TRBJ2-1, with D possibly being TRBD2 (5 bases). The CDR3 loop spans 13 amino acids. Per the germline V gene, CDR1 is SGHRS and CDR2 is YFSETQ. With 8 bases removed from V and 6 bases from J, the gap between germline ends came to 15 bases.

This clonotype was found many times. This sequence joins TRBV21-1 and TRBJ1-1; the table's D call TRBD1 went unverified against the DNA. TRBV21-1 is deemed a pseudogene. The CDR3 covers 14 residues. CDR3: CASSKDRAGTEAFF. In DNA form, the CDR3 reads TGTGCCAGCAGCAAGGACAGGGCGGGCACTGAAGCTTTCTTT.

This rearrangement joins TRBV21-1 to TRBJ1-1. TRBV21-1 is a pseudogene. The CDR3 length is 14 residues. The CDR3 DNA sequence: TGTGCCAGCAGCAAAGTTATGGGGAACACTGAAGCTTTCTTT. It codes for CASSKVMGNTEAFF.